The 19 T cell receptor beta chains below all came from one sample that was sequenced in a study of technical replicates of blood from several donors. The protocol was immunoSEQ multiplex PCR, while the TCRdb copy is restricted to in-frame clones and leaves out a portion. The table shows 45,000 to 60,000 clones, with about 96% occurring only once. The source material was T cells isolated from PBMCs. The receptors come from a human donor in good health.

V gene TRBV6-1 combines with J gene TRBJ1-4, with D unresolved. Germline lookup yields CDR1 MNHNS and CDR2 SASEGT. The CDR3 length is 11 residues. Trimming cost V 7 bases and J 4 bases, with 4 bases left between them. The CDR3 DNA follows: TGTGCCAGCACTTTTAATGAAAAACTGTTTTTT. Its translation: CASTFNEKLFF.

The rearrangement links TRBV6-1 to TRBJ2-1; D is ambiguous. CDR1 is MNHNS and CDR2 is SASEGT in the germline V gene. The germline V and J ends were trimmed by 6 bases and 0 bases, with 12 bases remaining between them. This CDR3 is 15 amino acids long. The DNA of the CDR3 is TGTGCCAGCAGACTTGACACGAGCTCCTACAATGAGCAGTTCTTC. Protein product: CASRLDTSSYNEQFF.

The gene calls are TRBV7-9 and TRBJ1-1, with 8 bases aligning to TRBD1. V was clipped by 5 bases and J by 5 bases; unmatched bases: 10. Germline V CDR1 and CDR2: SEHNR, FQNEAQ (reference sequence). The CDR3 is 15 amino acids. The CDR3 bases are TGTGCCAGCAGCGCCCGGACAGGGTACGCAACTGAAGCTTTCTTT. Amino acid sequence: CASSARTGYATEAFF. The entire variable domain, with the rest obtained from reference TRBV7-9 and TRBJ1-1, is as follows: DTGVSQNPRHKITKRGQNVTFRCDPISEHNRLYWYRQTLGQGPEFLTYFQNEAQLEKSRLLSDRFSAERPKGSFSTLEIQRTEQGDSAMYLCASSARTGYATEAFFGQGTRLTVV.

This chain joins TRBV7-2 and TRBJ2-3, with 7 bases identical to TRBD1. Germline V gives CDR1 SGHTA, CDR2 FQGNSA. The junction had 15 bases not matched to a gene; V was cut back by 11 bases and J by 4 bases. The CDR3 loop spans 15 amino acids. CDR3 sequence: CAGQTGSPRSDTQYF. DNA of the CDR3: TGTGCCGGTCAGACAGGGTCCCCGAGATCAGATACGCAGTATTTT.

The chain is built from TRBV11-2 and TRBJ2-1, with a weak D call TRBD1 (6 bases). The ends were cut back, 5 bases at V and 8 bases at J, with 16 bases in the middle. The germline V gene has CDR1 SGHAT and CDR2 FQNNGV. The CDR3 length is 14 residues. The CDR3 sequence is CASSPNTGLDEQFF. As DNA, the CDR3 is TGTGCCAGCAGCCCCAACACAGGGTTGGATGAGCAGTTCTTC.

This clone was found once. The J gene is TRBJ2-3, the V gene TRBV11-2; D unresolved. V was clipped by 1 base and J by 0 bases, with 5 bases between them. Germline CDR1 SGHAT, CDR2 FQNNGV. CDR3 size: 14 residues. As DNA, the CDR3 is TGTGCCAGCAGCTTAGGGCATAGCACAGATACGCAGTATTTT. Amino acid sequence: CASSLGHSTDTQYF. Full variable domain (outside the CDR3, taken from reference TRBV11-2 and TRBJ2-3): EAGVAQSPRYKIIEKRQSVAFWCNPISGHATLYWYQQILGQGPKLLIQFQNNGVVDDSQLPKDRFSAERLKGVDSTLKIQPAKLEDSAVYLCASSLGHSTDTQYFGPGTRLTVL.

V is TRBV5-1 and J is TRBJ2-3; D perhaps matches TRBD2 (5 bases). The CDR3 totals 14 residues. Trimming removed 5 bases from V and 2 bases from J, with 12 bases in between. Germline CDR1 reads SGHRS; CDR2 reads YFSETQ. CDR3 in amino acids: CASRETTFTDTQYF. As DNA, the CDR3 is TGCGCCAGCAGGGAGACTACCTTCACAGATACGCAGTATTTT.

V and J are TRBV9 and TRBJ1-3, with a tentative D call TRBD1 (6 bases). V was clipped by 3 bases and J by 3 bases, with 16 bases between them. The CDR3 totals 16 residues. Germline values: CDR1 SGDLS, CDR2 YYNGEE. Here the CDR3 reads CASSAKPQGVGNTIYF. CDR3 nucleotide sequence: TGTGCCAGCAGCGCCAAGCCACAGGGAGTTGGAAACACCATATATTTT.

This rearrangement joins TRBV6-5 to TRBJ2-5; TRBD2 might be the D (6 bases). Germline-derived CDR1 and CDR2 are MNHEY and SVGAGI. Trimming stripped 2 bases from V and 7 bases from J, with 14 bases between. There are 14 residues in the CDR3. The chain's CDR3 is CASSYEGLGRTQYF. CDR3 DNA sequence: TGTGCCAGCAGTTACGAGGGCCTCGGGAGGACCCAGTACTTC.

DNA for the CDR3: TGTGCCAGCAGCGCCCTCCCGGGACTAGGCCCCACCAACGAAGAGACCCAGTACTTC. It encodes CASSALPGLGPTNEETQYF. This rearrangement joins TRBV9 to TRBJ2-5; 8 bases match TRBD2. Looked up from germline, CDR1 is SGDLS and CDR2 is YYNGEE. The CDR3 extends over 19 amino acids. V shed 3 bases and J 3 bases; nucleotides not matched to a gene: 19.

This sequence joins TRBV29-1 and TRBJ2-3; D remains ambiguous. Germline V gene data show CDR1 as SQVTM and CDR2 as ANQGSEA. The CDR3 runs to 12 residues. The V end lost 5 bases, the J end lost 2 bases, and 8 bases lay between the germline ends. CDR3 protein: CSVLSFTDTQYF. The CDR3 DNA sequence: TGCAGCGTTCTCTCCTTCACAGATACGCAGTATTTT.

This clone was seen once. The CDR3 bases are TGTGCCAGCAGTGGCCGGGACTCGAGCTACGAGCAGTACTTC. This codes for CASSGRDSSYEQYF. The J gene is TRBJ2-7, the V gene TRBV6-5; D possibly corresponds to TRBD2 (6 bases). V shed 5 bases and J shed 3 bases, with 14 bases lying between them. Germline V CDR1 and CDR2: MNHEY, SVGAGI. The CDR3 spans 14 residues.

The gene calls are TRBV27 and TRBJ1-3, with 9 bases fitting TRBD1. There are 16 residues in the CDR3. V dropped 5 bases and J dropped 6; count of bases not matched to a gene: 11. Germline CDR1 reads MNHEY; CDR2 reads SMNVEV (reference sequence). CDR3 DNA sequence: TGTGCCAGCAGTCCCCTACATGGGACAGGGCCAAACACCATATATTTT. Translated: CASSPLHGTGPNTIYF.

This sequence joins TRBV19 and TRBJ2-1; TRBD1 matches 7 bases. The CDR3 contains 17 residues. Trimming removed 5 bases from V and 2 bases from J; junction bases left unmatched: 12. Germline lookup yields CDR1 LNHDA and CDR2 SQIVND (reference sequence). The CDR3 loop reads CASSRSGGVRTYNEQFF. As DNA, the CDR3 is TGTGCCAGTAGTCGATCAGGGGGAGTAAGGACCTACAATGAGCAGTTCTTC.

In DNA, the CDR3 is TGTGCCAGCGCCCCTGGTAGCCACACCGGGGAGCTGTTTTTT. Amino acids: CASAPGSHTGELFF. This chain links TRBV2 with TRBJ2-2; D is unresolved. CDR1 is SNHLY and CDR2 is FYNNEI in the germline V gene. This CDR3 region has 14 residues. The V end was cut by 8 bases, the J end by 3 bases, with 13 bases between.

V is TRBV27 and J is TRBJ2-1; TRBD2 matches 12 bases. V shed 5 bases and J 8 bases; nucleotides not matched to a gene: 10. Germline-derived CDR1 and CDR2 are MNHEY and SMNVEV (reference sequence). The CDR3 is 16 residues long. DNA for the CDR3: TGTGCCAGCAGTGCCGGACTAGCGGGAAGTTTCTATGAGCAGTTCTTC. Translating gives CASSAGLAGSFYEQFF.

The chain combines TRBV7-8 with TRBJ1-3, with D maybe TRBD1 (6 bases). V was trimmed by 4 bases and J by 3 bases, leaving 13 bases between them. The CDR3 has 15 amino acids. Germline CDR1 reads SGHVS; CDR2 reads FQNEAQ. The CDR3: CASSWWGGYGNTIYF. The DNA for the CDR3 is TGTGCCAGCAGCTGGTGGGGGGGCTATGGAAACACCATATATTTT.

This chain connects TRBV29-1 to TRBJ1-5, with D possibly being TRBD1 (5 bases). Germline V gene sequence: CDR1 SQVTM, CDR2 ANQGSEA. The germline V and J ends were trimmed by 5 bases and 1 base, with 6 bases remaining between them. The CDR3 extends over 12 amino acids. This CDR3 reads CSVQGSNQPQHF. The CDR3 DNA is TGCAGCGTTCAGGGAAGCAATCAGCCCCAGCATTTT.

The chain uses TRBV6-6 and TRBJ1-5; unclear D gene. CDR3 size: 13 residues. V lost 8 bases to trimming and J lost 11 bases, with 19 bases between them. Per germline, CDR1 MNHNY and CDR2 SVGAGI (reference sequence). The chain's CDR3 is CASWQLSDAAQHF. DNA for the CDR3: TGTGCCAGCTGGCAACTCTCCGACGCGGCCCAGCATTTT.